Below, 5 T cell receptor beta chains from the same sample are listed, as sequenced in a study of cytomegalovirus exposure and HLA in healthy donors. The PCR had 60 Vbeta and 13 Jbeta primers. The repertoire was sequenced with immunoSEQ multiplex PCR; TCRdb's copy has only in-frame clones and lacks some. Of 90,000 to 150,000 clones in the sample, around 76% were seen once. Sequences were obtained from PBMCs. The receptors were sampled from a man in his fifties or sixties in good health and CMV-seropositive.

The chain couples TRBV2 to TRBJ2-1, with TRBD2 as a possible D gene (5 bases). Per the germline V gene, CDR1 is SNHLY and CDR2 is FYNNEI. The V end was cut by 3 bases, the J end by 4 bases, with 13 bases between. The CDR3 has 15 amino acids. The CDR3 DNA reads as TGTGCCAGCAGTGAGAGGGAAGGGCTTTACAATGAGCAGTTCTTC. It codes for CASSEREGLYNEQFF.

The CDR3, as DNA: TGTGCCAGCAGGGACCGGGCCCTCGCGGGGGGGCCCAATGAGCAGTTCTTC. Amino acid sequence: CASRDRALAGGPNEQFF. This chain uses TRBV2 with TRBJ2-1, with 9 bases aligning to TRBD2. Germline lookup yields CDR1 SNHLY and CDR2 FYNNEI. This CDR3 has 17 amino acids. Trimming took 6 bases from V and 6 from J; bases not matched to a gene: 15.

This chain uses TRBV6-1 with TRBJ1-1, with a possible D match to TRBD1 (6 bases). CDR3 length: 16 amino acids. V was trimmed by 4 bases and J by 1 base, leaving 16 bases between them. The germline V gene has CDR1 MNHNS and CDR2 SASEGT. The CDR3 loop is CASSVTGWVKNTEAFF. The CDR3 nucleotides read TGTGCCAGCAGTGTAACAGGGTGGGTTAAGAACACTGAAGCTTTCTTT.

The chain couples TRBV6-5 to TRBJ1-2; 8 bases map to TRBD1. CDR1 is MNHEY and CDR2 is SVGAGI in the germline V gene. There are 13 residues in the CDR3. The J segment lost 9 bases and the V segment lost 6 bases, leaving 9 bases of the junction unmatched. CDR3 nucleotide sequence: TGTGCCAGCAGATCAACAGGGGGTAATCGCTACACCTTC. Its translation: CASRSTGGNRYTF.

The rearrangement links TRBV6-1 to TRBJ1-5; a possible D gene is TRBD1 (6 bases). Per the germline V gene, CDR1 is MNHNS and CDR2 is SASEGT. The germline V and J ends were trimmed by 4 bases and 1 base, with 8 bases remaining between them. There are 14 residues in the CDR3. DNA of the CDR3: TGTGCCAGCAGTGCGGGGGGCAGCAATCAGCCCCAGCATTTT. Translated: CASSAGGSNQPQHF.